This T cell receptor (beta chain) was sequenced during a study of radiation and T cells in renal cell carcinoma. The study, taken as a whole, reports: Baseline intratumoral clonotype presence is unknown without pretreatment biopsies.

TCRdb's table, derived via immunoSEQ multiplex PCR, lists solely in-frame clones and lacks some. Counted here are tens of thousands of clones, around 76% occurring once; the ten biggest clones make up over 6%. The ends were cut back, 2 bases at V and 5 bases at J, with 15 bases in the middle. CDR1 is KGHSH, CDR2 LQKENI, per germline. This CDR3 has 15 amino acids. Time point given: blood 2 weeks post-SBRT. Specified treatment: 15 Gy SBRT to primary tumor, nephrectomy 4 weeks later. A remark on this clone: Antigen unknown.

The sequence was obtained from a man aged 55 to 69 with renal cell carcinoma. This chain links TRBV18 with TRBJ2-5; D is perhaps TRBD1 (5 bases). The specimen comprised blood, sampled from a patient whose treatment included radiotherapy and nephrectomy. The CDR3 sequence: CASSPWGDSKETQYF. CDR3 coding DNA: TGTGCCAGCTCACCATGGGGTGACAGTAAGGAGACCCAGTACTTC.